The clone carrying this T cell receptor (beta chain) has more than one count but fewer than ten. The CDR3 consists of 11 residues. Per the germline V gene, CDR1 is MGHDK and CDR2 is SYGVNS. The V and J ends lost 8 bases and 5 bases respectively, with 9 bases between them. The sample comes from a study of shared clonotypes between healthy human individuals. Only in-frame clones appear in the TCRdb table, and some are missing; sequencing was by immunoSEQ multiplex PCR. This sample has about 380,000 clones, with just over 95% found just once. The receptor was isolated from a man younger than 45 in good health. Material for sequencing was memory CD8+ T cells sorted from blood. The subset was: CD45RO+ cells pooled with CCR7-negative TemRA cells. The gene calls are TRBV25-1 and TRBJ1-1; no reliable D call. The CDR3 reads CASSRGTEAFF. CDR3 nucleotides: TGTGCCAGCTCTCGGGGAACTGAAGCTTTCTTT.